This T cell receptor beta chain emerged from a study of early T cells in non-severe SARS-CoV-2 infection. Study-level information: Sequencing of bulk RNA from unsorted whole blood was done, without chain pairing.

Germline CDR1 reads SGHNT; CDR2 reads YYREEE (reference sequence). Trimming took 8 bases from V and 0 from J; bases not matched to a gene: 7. The CDR3 totals 17 residues. This clonotype was observed at least ten times. The antigen remains undetermined. Attached unique molecular identifiers marked individual cDNA molecules. TCRdb re-called the 5' RACE reads with MiXCR, one entry per CDR3 protein. The sample includes around 58,000 distinct CDR3 sequences, 4.9% of them seen just once. Study-wide points: The study's VDJdb matching favored anti-spike CD8 responses and missed private and CD4 specificities.

This clonotype originated in an adult who was a healthcare worker with PCR-confirmed SARS-CoV-2 infection or an uninfected control (not recorded which). The sample consisted of whole blood. The genes are TRBV5-4 and TRBJ2-6; 11 positions agree with TRBD2. CDR3 nucleotides: TGTGCCAGTACGCCGGGACTAGCGGTCTCTGGGGCCAACGTCCTGACTTTC. This gives the protein CASTPGLAVSGANVLTF.